This T cell receptor (beta chain) was identified during a study of cytomegalovirus exposure and HLA in healthy donors. Background on the study: Ancestry clustering placed more than 65% of more than 350 genotyped donors in the Caucasian-associated cluster.

Study-wide findings and caveats: Immune exposure information available was restricted to CMV serostatus.

Comments on this clone: Its matching antigen is unknown.

Trimming removed 5 bases from V and 7 bases from J; junction bases left unmatched: 8. Germline CDR1 reads MNHEY; CDR2 reads SMNVEV (reference sequence). The CDR3 runs 16 residues. With 60 Vbeta and 13 Jbeta primers, the PCR was carried out. Sequenced by immunoSEQ multiplex PCR; TCRdb stores in-frame clones only, minus some. Seen in this sample are 90,000 to 130,000 clones; the ten most common clones hold 6.8%. The origin of this receptor is a man aged 40-50 years in good health and CMV-seropositive. The sequenced material came from PBMCs. This rearrangement joins TRBV27 to TRBJ2-2; 12 bases are a match to TRBD2. The CDR3 protein is CASSRTSGISHGELFF. DNA of the CDR3: TGTGCCAGCAGTAGGACTAGCGGGATTTCGCACGGGGAGCTGTTTTTT.